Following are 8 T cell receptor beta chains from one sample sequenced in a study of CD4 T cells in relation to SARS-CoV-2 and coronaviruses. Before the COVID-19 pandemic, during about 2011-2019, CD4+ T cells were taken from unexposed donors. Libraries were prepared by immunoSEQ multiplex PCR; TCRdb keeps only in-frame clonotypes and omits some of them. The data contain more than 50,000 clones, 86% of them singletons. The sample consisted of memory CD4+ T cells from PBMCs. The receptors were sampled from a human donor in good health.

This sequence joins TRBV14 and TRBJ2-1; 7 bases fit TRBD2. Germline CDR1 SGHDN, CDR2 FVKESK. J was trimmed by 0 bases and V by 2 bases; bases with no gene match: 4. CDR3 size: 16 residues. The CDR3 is CASSQIAGSSYNEQFF. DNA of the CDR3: TGTGCCAGCAGCCAAATAGCGGGTAGCTCCTACAATGAGCAGTTCTTC.

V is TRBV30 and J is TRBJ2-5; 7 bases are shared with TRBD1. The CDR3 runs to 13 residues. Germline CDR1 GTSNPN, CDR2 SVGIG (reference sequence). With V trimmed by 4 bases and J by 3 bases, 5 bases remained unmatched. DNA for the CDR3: TGTGCCTGGACCGACAGGGACAAAGAGACCCAGTACTTC. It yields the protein CAWTDRDKETQYF.

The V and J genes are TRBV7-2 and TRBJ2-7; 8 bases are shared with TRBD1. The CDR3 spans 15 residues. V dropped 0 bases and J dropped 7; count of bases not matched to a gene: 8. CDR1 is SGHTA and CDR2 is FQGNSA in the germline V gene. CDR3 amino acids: CASSLAGTGVSEQYF. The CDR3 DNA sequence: TGTGCCAGCAGCTTAGCTGGGACAGGAGTTAGTGAGCAGTACTTC.

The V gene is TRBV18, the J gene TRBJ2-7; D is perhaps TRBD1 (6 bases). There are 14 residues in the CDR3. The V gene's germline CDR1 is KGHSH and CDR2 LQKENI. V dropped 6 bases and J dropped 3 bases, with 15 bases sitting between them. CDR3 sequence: CASSPFSDSYEQYF. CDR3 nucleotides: TGTGCCAGCTCCCCCTTTTCGGACAGCTACGAGCAGTACTTC.

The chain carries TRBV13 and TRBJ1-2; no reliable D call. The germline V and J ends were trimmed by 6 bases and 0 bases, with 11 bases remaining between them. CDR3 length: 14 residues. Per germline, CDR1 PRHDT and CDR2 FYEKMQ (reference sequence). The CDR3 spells CASSLGSSNYGYTF. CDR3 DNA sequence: TGTGCCAGCAGTTTGGGGAGTTCTAACTATGGCTACACCTTC.

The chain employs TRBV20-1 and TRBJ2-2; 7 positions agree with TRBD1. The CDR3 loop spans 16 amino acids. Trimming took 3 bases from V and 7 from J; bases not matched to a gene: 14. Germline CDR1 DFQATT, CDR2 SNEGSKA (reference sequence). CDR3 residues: CSASPSLDRIGGELFF. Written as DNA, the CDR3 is TGCAGTGCTAGTCCGTCCTTGGACAGGATAGGCGGGGAGCTGTTTTTT.

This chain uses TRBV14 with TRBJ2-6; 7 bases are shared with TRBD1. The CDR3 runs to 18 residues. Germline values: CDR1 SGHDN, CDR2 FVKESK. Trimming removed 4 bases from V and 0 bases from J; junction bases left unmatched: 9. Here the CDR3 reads CASSLPTGRSSGANVLTF. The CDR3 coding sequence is TGTGCCAGCAGCCTCCCGACAGGGCGGAGCTCTGGGGCCAACGTCCTGACTTTC.

CDR3 bases: TGCGCCAGCCGGGCAGGGGGGCGCGGAGCCTTTAATGAAAAACTGTTTTTT. Translating it yields CASRAGGRGAFNEKLFF. The chain couples TRBV5-1 to TRBJ1-4; TRBD1 matches at 7 bases. The length of the CDR3 is 17 residues. Germline V gives CDR1 SGHRS, CDR2 YFSETQ. The ends lost 7 bases at V and 4 bases at J; junction bases unmatched: 16.